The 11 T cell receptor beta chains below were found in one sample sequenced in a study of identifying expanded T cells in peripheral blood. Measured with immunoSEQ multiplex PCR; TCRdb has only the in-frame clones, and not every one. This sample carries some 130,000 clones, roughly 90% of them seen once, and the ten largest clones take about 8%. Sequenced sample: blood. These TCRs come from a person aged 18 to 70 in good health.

As DNA, the CDR3 is TGTGCCTCGACCCTATCAAGCTACGAGCAGTACTTC. Its translation is CASTLSSYEQYF. The rearrangement links TRBV6-7 to TRBJ2-5; D is undetermined. The DNA matches TRBJ2-7 better at its end, which makes the J call doubtful. TRBV6-7 carries the ORF label, with uncertain function. The CDR3 runs 12 residues.

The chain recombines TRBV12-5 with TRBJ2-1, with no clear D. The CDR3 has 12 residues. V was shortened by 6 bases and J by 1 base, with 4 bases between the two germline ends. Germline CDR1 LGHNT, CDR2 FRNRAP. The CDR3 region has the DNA TGTGCTAGTGGCCGGTCCTACAATGAGCAGTTCTTC. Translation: CASGRSYNEQFF.

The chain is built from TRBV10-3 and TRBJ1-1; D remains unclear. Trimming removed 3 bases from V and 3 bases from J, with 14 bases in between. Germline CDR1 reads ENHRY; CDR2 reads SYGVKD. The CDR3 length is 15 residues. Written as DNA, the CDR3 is TGTGCCATCAGTGACGTGGGGAGTCTACACACTGAAGCTTTCTTT. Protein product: CAISDVGSLHTEAFF.

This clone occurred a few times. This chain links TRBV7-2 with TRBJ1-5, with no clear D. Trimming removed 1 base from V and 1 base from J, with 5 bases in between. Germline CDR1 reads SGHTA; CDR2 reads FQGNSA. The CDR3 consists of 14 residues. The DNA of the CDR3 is TGTGCCAGCAGCTTAGTCTTCAGCAATCAGCCCCAGCATTTT. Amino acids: CASSLVFSNQPQHF.

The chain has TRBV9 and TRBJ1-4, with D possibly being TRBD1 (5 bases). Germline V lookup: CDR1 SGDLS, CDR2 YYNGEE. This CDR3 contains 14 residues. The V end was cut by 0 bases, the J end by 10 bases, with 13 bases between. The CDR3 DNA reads TGTGCCAGCAGCGTAGCTAGCAGGGATGCAAAACTGTTTTTT. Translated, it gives CASSVASRDAKLFF.

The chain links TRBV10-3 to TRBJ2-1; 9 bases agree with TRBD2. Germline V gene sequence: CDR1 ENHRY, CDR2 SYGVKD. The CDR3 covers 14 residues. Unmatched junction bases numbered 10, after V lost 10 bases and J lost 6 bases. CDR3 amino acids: CATGTGTSSNEQFF. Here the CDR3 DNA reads TGTGCCACGGGGACCGGGACTAGCAGCAATGAGCAGTTCTTC.

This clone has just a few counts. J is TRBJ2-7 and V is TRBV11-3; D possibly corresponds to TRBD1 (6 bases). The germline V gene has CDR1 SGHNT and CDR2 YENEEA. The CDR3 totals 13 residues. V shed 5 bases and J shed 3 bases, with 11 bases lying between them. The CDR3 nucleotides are TGTGCCAGCAGCCGGGGCAGGGGCTACGAGCAGTACTTC. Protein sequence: CASSRGRGYEQYF. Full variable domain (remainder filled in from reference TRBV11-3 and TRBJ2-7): EAGVVQSPRYKIIEKKQPVAFWCNPISGHNTLYWYLQNLGQGPELLIRYENEEAVDDSQLPKDRFSAERLKGVDSTLKIQPAELGDSAVYLCASSRGRGYEQYFGPGTRLTVT.

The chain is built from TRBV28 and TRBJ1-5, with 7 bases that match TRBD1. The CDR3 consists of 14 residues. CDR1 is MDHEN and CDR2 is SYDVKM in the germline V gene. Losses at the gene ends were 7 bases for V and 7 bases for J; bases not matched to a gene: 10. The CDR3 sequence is CASTDRVDGQPQHF. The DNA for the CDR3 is TGTGCCAGCACCGACAGGGTTGACGGGCAGCCCCAGCATTTT. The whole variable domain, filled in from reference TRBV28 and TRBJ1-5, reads DVKVTQSSRYLVKRTGEKVFLECVQDMDHENMFWYRQDPGLGLRLIYFSYDVKMKEKGDIPEGYSVSREKKERFSLILESASTNQTSMYLCASTDRVDGQPQHFGDGTRLSIL.

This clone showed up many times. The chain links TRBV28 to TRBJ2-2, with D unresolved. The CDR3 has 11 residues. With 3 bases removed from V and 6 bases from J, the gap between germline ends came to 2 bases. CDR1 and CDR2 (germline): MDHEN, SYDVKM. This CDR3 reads CASSFSGELFF. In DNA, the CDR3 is TGTGCCAGCAGTTTCTCCGGGGAGCTGTTTTTT.

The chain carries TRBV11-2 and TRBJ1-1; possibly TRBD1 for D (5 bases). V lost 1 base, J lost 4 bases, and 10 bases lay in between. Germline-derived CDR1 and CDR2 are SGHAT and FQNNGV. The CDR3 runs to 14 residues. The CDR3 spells CASSLVMGPTEAFF. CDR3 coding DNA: TGTGCCAGCAGCTTAGTTATGGGGCCCACTGAAGCTTTCTTT.

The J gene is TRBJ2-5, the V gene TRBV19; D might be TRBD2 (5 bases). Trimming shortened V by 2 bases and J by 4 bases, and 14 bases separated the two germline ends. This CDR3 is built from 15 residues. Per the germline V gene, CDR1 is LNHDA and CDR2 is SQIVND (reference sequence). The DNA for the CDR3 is TGTGCCAGTAGTATATCGGGGAGACCCGGAGAGACCCAGTACTTC. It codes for CASSISGRPGETQYF.